These 31 T cell receptor beta chains came from one sample sequenced in a study of blood T cell repertoires in COVID-19. Assay: immunoSEQ multiplex PCR; the TCRdb copy retains only in-frame clones and omits some. Among some 100,000 clones listed, about 77% were seen once. Source material: peripheral blood. The origin of the receptors is a woman in her 70s with acute or convalescent COVID-19.

The genes are TRBV29-1 and TRBJ1-1, with 9 nucleotides matching TRBD1. CDR3 length: 14 residues. V lost 7 bases to trimming and J lost 4 bases; unmatched junction nucleotides: 10. Germline assignment: CDR1 SQVTM and CDR2 ANQGSEA. The CDR3 region has the DNA TGCAGCGCTGCAACAGGGGGCGGTACCACTGAAGCTTTCTTT. Protein product: CSAATGGGTTEAFF.

V is TRBV18 and J is TRBJ1-3; a possible D gene is TRBD1 (5 bases). CDR1 KGHSH and CDR2 LQKENI come from the germline V gene. The CDR3 is 17 amino acids. V lost 2 bases to trimming and J lost 4 bases, with 18 bases between them. DNA of the CDR3: TGTGCCAGCTCACCAGAGCTCGGGGGGGACTCCGGAAACACCATATATTTT. Translation gives CASSPELGGDSGNTIYF.

The rearrangement joins TRBV5-4 to TRBJ2-3, with 9 bases identical to TRBD2. V was pared by 0 bases and J by 6 bases, with 11 bases of the junction left unmatched. The CDR3 runs 17 residues. Germline V gene sequence: CDR1 SGHNT, CDR2 YYREEE (reference sequence). The CDR3 sequence is CASSLAALRGGSDTQYF. The CDR3 DNA is TGTGCCAGCAGCTTGGCGGCGTTGCGGGGGGGCTCGGATACGCAGTATTTT.

This chain connects TRBV27 to TRBJ2-7, with a tentative D call TRBD1 (5 bases). Germline V gene lookup returns CDR1 MNHEY and CDR2 SMNVEV (reference sequence). With 8 bases removed from V and 5 bases from J, the gap between germline ends came to 19 bases. The CDR3 has 14 amino acids. CDR3 sequence (DNA): TGTGCCAGCGCAAACGTTGGTGGGGCCCACGAGCAGTACGTC. Translated: CASANVGGAHEQYV.

This chain joins TRBV5-4 and TRBJ2-5, with TRBD1 matching 8 bases. Trimming cost V 0 bases and J 3 bases; bases outside gene matches: 1. This CDR3 has 14 amino acids. Germline loops: CDR1 SGHNT, CDR2 YYREEE (reference sequence). The CDR3 here is CASSLVGQEETQYF. Written as DNA, the CDR3 is TGTGCCAGCAGCTTGGTGGGACAGGAAGAGACCCAGTACTTC.

This sequence joins TRBV3-1 (or the pseudogene TRBV3-2) and TRBJ1-1; D unclear. This CDR3 is 14 amino acids long. Germline loops: CDR1 LGHDT, CDR2 YNNKEL (reference sequence). V lost 0 bases and J 10 bases, leaving 15 bases between the germline ends. CDR3 region: CASSQDRGWGVAFF. CDR3 in DNA: TGTGCCAGCAGCCAAGACCGAGGGTGGGGTGTAGCTTTCTTT.

The V call is TRBV18, the J call TRBJ1-1, with 8 bases that match TRBD1. This CDR3 comprises 11 residues. The junction had 2 bases not matched to a gene; V was cut back by 6 bases and J by 8 bases. Germline V CDR1 and CDR2: KGHSH, LQKENI. CDR3 in DNA: TGTGCCAGCTCGCGGGACAGGGAAGCTTTCTTT. Protein product: CASSRDREAFF.

V usage is TRBV3-1 (or the pseudogene TRBV3-2) and J usage is TRBJ1-2; TRBD1 might be the D (6 bases). Germline CDR1 and CDR2: LGHDT and YNNKEL (reference sequence). The germline V and J ends were trimmed by 2 bases and 7 bases, with 17 bases remaining between them. The CDR3 has 15 residues. The chain's CDR3 is CASSQRGTVAGGYTF. The CDR3 region has the DNA TGTGCCAGCAGCCAAAGGGGGACGGTCGCCGGTGGCTACACCTTC.

The chain carries TRBV5-1 and TRBJ1-1, with D tentatively TRBD1 (5 bases). The V gene lost 4 bases and the J gene lost 2 bases, with 9 bases spanning the gap. From germline, CDR1 is SGHRS and CDR2 YFSETQ. CDR3 length: 13 amino acids. The CDR3 nucleotides are TGCGCCAGCAGCCACGGGGGAAACACTGAAGCTTTCTTT. Residues: CASSHGGNTEAFF.

This chain's CDR3 is CASRQDRDSNQPQHF. The CDR3, as DNA: TGTGCCAGTAGACAAGACAGGGATTCCAATCAGCCCCAGCATTTT. The rearrangement links TRBV19 to TRBJ1-5, with 7 nucleotides matching TRBD1. With 6 bases clipped from V and 3 bases from J, the junction kept 8 bases outside the gene matches. Per the germline V gene, CDR1 is LNHDA and CDR2 is SQIVND (reference sequence). The CDR3 contains 15 residues.

The V call is TRBV10-3, the J call TRBJ1-1, with no clear D. Trimming left V 7 bases short and J 1 base short, with 7 bases between. The CDR3 covers 12 residues. Germline values: CDR1 ENHRY, CDR2 SYGVKD. The CDR3 is CAINDGNTEAFF. The CDR3, as DNA: TGTGCCATCAATGACGGGAACACTGAAGCTTTCTTT.

The chain carries TRBV5-1 and TRBJ1-1, with 9 bases that match TRBD1. J gave up 1 base and V 4 bases, and 8 bases lay outside the gene matches. The CDR3 consists of 16 residues. Germline V gene data show CDR1 as SGHRS and CDR2 as YFSETQ. The CDR3, as DNA: TGCGCCAGCAGCCCTCAGACAGGGGGTTCGAACACTGAAGCTTTCTTT. This codes for CASSPQTGGSNTEAFF.

The chain uses TRBV4-1 and TRBJ2-3; 7 nucleotides match TRBD2. The CDR3 loop spans 16 amino acids. With V trimmed by 1 base and J by 5 bases, 9 bases remained unmatched. Germline CDR1 and CDR2: MGHRA and YSYEKL. In nucleotides, the CDR3 is TGCGCCAGCAGCCAAGCTCCTGGGGGGGGGATAGATACGCAGTATTTT. Translation gives CASSQAPGGGIDTQYF.

This chain joins TRBV6-4 and TRBJ2-3, with TRBD1 matching 7 bases. The germline V gene encodes CDR1 MRHNA and CDR2 SNTAGT. J gave up 2 bases and V 8 bases, and 7 bases lay outside the gene matches. The CDR3 runs to 14 residues. The CDR3: CASRRDSYTDTQYF. The DNA of the CDR3 is TGTGCCAGCCGTCGGGACAGCTACACAGATACGCAGTATTTT.

This rearrangement joins TRBV7-2 to TRBJ1-5; 7 bases agree with TRBD1. CDR1 and CDR2 (germline): SGHTA, FQGNSA. This CDR3 is 15 amino acids long. The ends lost 1 base at V and 5 bases at J; junction bases unmatched: 5. As DNA, the CDR3 is TGTGCCAGCAGCTTAGGTCACAGGGGAGATCAGCCCCAGCATTTT. It codes for CASSLGHRGDQPQHF.

This clone was found a few times. This chain links TRBV13 with TRBJ1-2; D call uncertain. The V and J ends lost 0 bases and 4 bases respectively, with 12 bases between them. The CDR3 has 15 amino acids. Germline CDR1 PRHDT, CDR2 FYEKMQ (reference sequence). CDR3 loop: CASSLGSGARYGYTF. CDR3 bases: TGTGCCAGCAGCTTAGGAAGCGGAGCCCGCTATGGCTACACCTTC.

The V call is TRBV12-3 or TRBV12-4, the J call TRBJ1-5; possibly TRBD1 for D (5 bases). This CDR3 contains 13 residues. The V and J ends lost 3 bases and 6 bases respectively, with 9 bases between them. CDR3 loop: CASSLGGSQPQHF. Written as DNA, the CDR3 is TGTGCCAGCAGTTTGGGGGGAAGTCAGCCCCAGCATTTT.

The V and J genes are TRBV2 and TRBJ1-1, with a possible D match to TRBD1 (6 bases). The CDR3 loop spans 13 amino acids. V gave up 2 bases and J gave up 11 bases, with 15 bases separating them. Germline V gene data show CDR1 as SNHLY and CDR2 as FYNNEI. The CDR3 DNA reads TGTGCCAGCAGTGAACAGGGGCCGAAGGGCGCTTTCTTT. It is translated as CASSEQGPKGAFF. The full variable domain, its missing parts supplied by reference TRBV2 and TRBJ1-1, is EPEVTQTPSHQVTQMGQEVILRCVPISNHLYFYWYRQILGQKVEFLVSFYNNEISEKSEIFDDQFSVERPDGSNFTLKIRSTKLEDSAMYFCASSEQGPKGAFFGQGTRLTVV.

V gene TRBV9 combines with J gene TRBJ2-1; 10 positions match TRBD2. The CDR3 has 13 amino acids. The germline V gene encodes CDR1 SGDLS and CDR2 YYNGEE. V shed 4 bases and J 11 bases; nucleotides not matched to a gene: 6. The DNA of the CDR3 is TGTGCCAGCAGCTTGCTAGCGGGGGCTCAGCAGTTCTTC. This sequence encodes CASSLLAGAQQFF.

The chain recombines TRBV14 with TRBJ1-3, with unresolved D. V was trimmed by 3 bases and J by 7 bases, leaving 10 bases between them. Germline lookup yields CDR1 SGHDN and CDR2 FVKESK. The CDR3 runs to 13 residues. The CDR3 here is CASSQTLGNTIYF. The CDR3 region has the DNA TGTGCCAGCAGCCAGACTCTCGGGAACACCATATATTTT. Drawing the rest from reference TRBV14 and TRBJ1-3, the complete variable domain is EAGVTQFPSHSVIEKGQTVTLRCDPISGHDNLYWYRRVMGKEIKFLLHFVKESKQDESGMPNNRFLAERTGGTYSTLKVQPAELEDSGVYFCASSQTLGNTIYFGEGSWLTVV.

The chain joins TRBV5-1 to TRBJ2-5; 7 nucleotides agree with TRBD2. CDR3 length: 15 amino acids. With V trimmed by 5 bases and J by 3 bases, 10 bases remained unmatched. The germline V gene encodes CDR1 SGHRS and CDR2 YFSETQ. The DNA of the CDR3 is TGCGCCAGCAGAATGGTGGTCCTAGCGGAAGAGACCCAGTACTTC. Amino acid sequence: CASRMVVLAEETQYF.

The chain joins TRBV5-1 to TRBJ2-1; tentatively, D is TRBD2 (6 bases). This CDR3 spans 14 amino acids. V lost 3 bases, J lost 6 bases, and 13 bases lay in between. Germline lookup yields CDR1 SGHRS and CDR2 YFSETQ. This CDR3 reads CASSSGSGGNEQFF. The CDR3 nucleotides are TGCGCCAGCAGCTCTGGGTCCGGGGGCAATGAGCAGTTCTTC.

The chain has TRBV11-3 and TRBJ2-3, with a tentative D call TRBD1 (6 bases). V lost 5 bases and J 0 bases, leaving 9 bases between the germline ends. CDR3 length: 14 amino acids. Germline V gene data show CDR1 as SGHNT and CDR2 as YENEEA. CDR3 sequence reads: CASSLGQSTDTQYF. The DNA of the CDR3 is TGTGCCAGCAGCCTCGGACAGAGCACAGATACGCAGTATTTT.

The V and J genes are TRBV3-1 (or the pseudogene TRBV3-2) and TRBJ1-1; D gene uncertain. This CDR3 comprises 13 residues. V lost 7 bases to trimming and J lost 11 bases, with 20 bases between them. The germline gives CDR1 LGHDT, CDR2 YNNKEL (reference sequence). CDR3 nucleotides: TGTGCCAGCACTCGCGGAGGGTTGGAACCGGCTTTCTTT. Translated: CASTRGGLEPAFF.

The chain has TRBV6-1 and TRBJ1-2; 7 bases agree with TRBD1. The CDR3 is 14 residues long. The V and J ends lost 0 bases and 5 bases, in that order; junction bases with no gene match: 3. Per the germline V gene, CDR1 is MNHNS and CDR2 is SASEGT. CDR3 bases: TGTGCCAGCAGTGAAGCGGCGACAGGGTATGGCTACACCTTC. Its protein is CASSEAATGYGYTF.

This clone turned up a few times. V is TRBV19 and J is TRBJ1-5, with D perhaps TRBD1 (6 bases). Germline V gene sequence: CDR1 LNHDA, CDR2 SQIVND (reference sequence). This CDR3 spans 13 amino acids. V was shortened by 4 bases and J by 9 bases, with 13 bases between the two germline ends. CDR3 sequence (DNA): TGTGCCAGTAGTACCAGACAGGACGGGCCCCAGCATTTT. It translates to CASSTRQDGPQHF. Complete variable domain (other parts from reference TRBV19 and TRBJ1-5): DGGITQSPKYLFRKEGQNVTLSCEQNLNHDAMYWYRQDPGQGLRLIYYSQIVNDFQKGDIAEGYSVSREKKESFPLTVTSAQKNPTAFYLCASSTRQDGPQHFGDGTRLSIL.

The V gene is TRBV5-6, the J gene TRBJ1-1; D unclear. The V gene's germline CDR1 is SGHDT and CDR2 YYEEEE. Trimming removed 1 base at V and 1 base at J, with 5 bases between. The CDR3 is made up of 13 amino acids. CDR3 DNA sequence: TGTGCCAGCAGCTTGCGTCCGAACACTGAAGCTTTCTTT. It specifies CASSLRPNTEAFF.

CDR3 nucleotide sequence: TGTGCCACCAGCAACAAAGCTGAGGCGGTGCCCTCCTACAATGAGCAGTTCTTC. Protein sequence: CATSNKAEAVPSYNEQFF. This chain uses TRBV15 with TRBJ2-1; D remains ambiguous. The germline V gene has CDR1 LNHNV and CDR2 YYDKDF (reference sequence). Trimming shortened V by 4 bases and J by 0 bases, and 19 bases separated the two germline ends. The CDR3 extends over 18 amino acids.

The chain has TRBV14 and TRBJ1-2; D is ambiguous. Germline-derived CDR1 and CDR2 are SGHDN and FVKESK. The CDR3 is made up of 15 amino acids. Trimming shortened V by 4 bases and J by 2 bases, and 14 bases separated the two germline ends. CDR3 region: CASSRSRTPNYGYTF. CDR3 coding DNA: TGTGCCAGCAGCCGTTCGAGAACCCCAAACTATGGCTACACCTTC.

The V and J genes are TRBV28 and TRBJ2-7, with 11 positions matching TRBD2. The ends lost 4 bases at V and 3 bases at J; junction bases unmatched: 8. The CDR3 totals 16 residues. CDR1 and CDR2 from the germline V gene are MDHEN and SYDVKM. The CDR3 DNA follows: TGTGCCAGCAGTTCGATAGCGGGGGGGGAGGTCTACGAGCAGTACGTC. This encodes CASSSIAGGEVYEQYV.

This chain joins TRBV10-3 and TRBJ2-3, with a tentative D call TRBD2 (6 bases). Germline lookup yields CDR1 ENHRY and CDR2 SYGVKD. The CDR3 loop spans 16 amino acids. V was clipped by 6 bases and J by 0 bases, with 16 bases between them. The CDR3 DNA is TGTGCCATCAGCGGACTAACCAGAACAAGCACAGATACGCAGTATTTT. Translation gives CAISGLTRTSTDTQYF.